Listed below are T cell receptor beta chains from one sample, sequenced in a study of blood T cell repertoires in COVID-19. Assay: immunoSEQ multiplex PCR; the TCRdb copy retains only in-frame clones and omits some. The sample includes 150,000 to 200,000 clones, roughly nine tenths of them seen just once. The sequenced material came from peripheral blood. These receptors were taken from a man in his sixties or seventies with active or convalescent COVID-19. CDR3s include the opening cysteine and the closing phenylalanine or tryptophan. The D gene is left open where the match is weak. Not every row has a clone size; where given, it reads once, few, many or a size class.

j_call v_call d_call clone_size cdr3_nt cdr3_aa
TRBJ1-5 TRBV6-2/TRBV6-3 NA NA TGTGCCAGCAGTTACGCGGGGGGGAATCAGCCCCAGCATTTT CASSYAGGNQPQHF
TRBJ1-1 TRBV2 TRBD1 NA TGTGCCAGCAGACGACAGGGGAACACTGAAGCTTTCTTT CASRRQGNTEAFF
TRBJ1-5 TRBV5-8 NA NA TGTGCCAGCAGCCGAGGGATAGTAAGGAATCAGCCCCAGCATTTT CASSRGIVRNQPQHF
TRBJ1-6 TRBV20-1 NA NA TGCAGTGCTAGACAGGGTTCACCCCTCCACTTT CSARQGSPLHF
TRBJ2-5 TRBV13 TRBD1 NA TGTGCCAGCAGCTCCTCGGACAGGGGGCTATCGGAGACCCAGTACTTC CASSSSDRGLSETQYF
TRBJ1-4 TRBV11-2 NA once TGTGCCAGCAGCTTGGGAGGAACAGTAGCAAATGAAAAACTGTTTTTT CASSLGGTVANEKLFF
TRBJ1-1 TRBV29-1 NA NA TGCAGCGTTGACCCGTACCGGTCAATCATGAACACTGAAGCTTTCTTT CSVDPYRSIMNTEAFF
TRBJ1-1 TRBV6-9 TRBD1 NA TGTGCCAGCAGTTATGGGACAGGGGAGAAGGACACTGAAGCTTTCTTT CASSYGTGEKDTEAFF
TRBJ2-3 TRBV7-9 NA NA TGTGCCAGCAGCTTAGTCGCGACAACCGCTAGCACAGATACGCAGTATTTT CASSLVATTASTDTQYF
TRBJ2-5 TRBV20-1 NA NA TGCAGTGCTAGTAAATGGGGGGTCCAAGAGACCCAGTACTTC CSASKWGVQETQYF
TRBJ1-4 TRBV18 TRBD1 NA TGTGCCAGCTCCAGGACAGGGGGTCTCCCTAATGAAAAACTGTTTTTT CASSRTGGLPNEKLFF
TRBJ1-1 TRBV25-1 NA NA TGTGCCAGCAGAAGCCCCCGGGCGGGAAGAATGAACACTGAAGCTTTCTTT CASRSPRAGRMNTEAFF
TRBJ1-6 TRBV5-6 NA NA TGTGCCAGCAGCTTGGGAGGGAGAGTTATTGGTTCACCCCTCCACTTT CASSLGGRVIGSPLHF
TRBJ1-3 TRBV7-2 NA NA TGTGCCAGCAGCCGGCTCCGGGGGGCTGGAAACACCATATATTTT CASSRLRGAGNTIYF
TRBJ2-2 TRBV2 TRBD2 NA TGTGCCAGCAGGTTCGGGACTAGTCTCACCGGGGAGCTGTTTTTT CASRFGTSLTGELFF
TRBJ2-7 TRBV12-3/TRBV12-4 TRBD2 NA TGTGCCAGCAGCGGGAGGTACGAGCAGTACTTC CASSGRYEQYF
TRBJ1-5 TRBV28 TRBD1 NA TGTGCCAGCAGTTTATCTCTGGGACAGGGCCGAACTTTGGGTTTT CASSLSLGQGRTLGF
TRBJ1-2 TRBV4-3 NA NA TGCGCCAGCAGCCAAGACCGCGTTTTGGGCTACACCTTC CASSQDRVLGYTF
TRBJ2-5 TRBV30 TRBD1 NA TGTGCCTGGAGCCCGACAGGGTTTCAAGAGACCCAGTACTTC CAWSPTGFQETQYF
TRBJ1-5 TRBV27 NA once TGTGCCAGCAGTCCCACAATACGCAATCAGCCCCAGCATTTT CASSPTIRNQPQHF
TRBJ1-2 TRBV21-1 NA NA TGTGCCAGCAGCAAAGTCCCCCGCACAGGGATTAACTATGGCTACACCTTC CASSKVPRTGINYGYTF
TRBJ1-5 TRBV10-3 NA NA TGTGCCATCAGTGAGTCCTCAACAGGGATAGGCAATCAGCCCCAGCATTTT CAISESSTGIGNQPQHF
TRBJ1-4 TRBV6-5 NA NA TGTGCCAGCAGGGACGCGGGGGATGAAAAACTGTTTTTT CASRDAGDEKLFF
TRBJ2-1 TRBV2 TRBD1 NA TGTGCCAGCACAGGGGGTGAGCAGTTCTTC CASTGGEQFF
TRBJ2-7 TRBV2 TRBD1 NA TGTGCCAGCAGTAAGGACAGGGCCTACGAGCAGTACTTC CASSKDRAYEQYF
TRBJ2-2 TRBV15 TRBD1 NA TGTGCCACCAGCAGAGACTGGACAGGAGGAGGCACCGGGGAGCTGTTTTTT CATSRDWTGGGTGELFF
TRBJ1-5 TRBV6-5 NA NA TGTGCCAGCACCCCGGGGGGAGGACAGCCCCAGCATTTT CASTPGGGQPQHF
TRBJ1-4 TRBV7-8 NA NA TGTGCCAGCAGCTTGGAGAGGGTTAGTGAAAAACTGTTTTTT CASSLERVSEKLFF
TRBJ2-3 TRBV6-5 TRBD1 NA TGTGCCAGCAGCTACAGGGGTGTCACAGATACGCAGTATTTT CASSYRGVTDTQYF
TRBJ1-6 TRBV5-6 TRBD1 NA TGTGCCAGCAGCTTGGGACAGGGGGTTGGGTCACCCCTCCACTTT CASSLGQGVGSPLHF
TRBJ2-5 TRBV28 NA once TGTGCCAGCAGGAGCGGGCAAGAGACCCAGTACTTC CASRSGQETQYF
TRBJ2-2 TRBV5-5 TRBD2 NA TGTGCCAGCAGCTTCCGCGGGACTACCACCGGGGAGCTGTTTTTT CASSFRGTTTGELFF
TRBJ2-1 TRBV6-5 TRBD1 few TGTGCCAGCAGTTACTCGGGGACAGCATACAATGAGCAGTTCTTC CASSYSGTAYNEQFF
TRBJ2-7 TRBV29-1 NA NA TGCAGCGTGTCCGGGACAACTTCCTACGAGCAGTACTTC CSVSGTTSYEQYF
TRBJ1-1 TRBV30 NA NA TGTGCCTGGAGTGGCACGGGGGGTAAGAACACTGAAGCTTTCTTT CAWSGTGGKNTEAFF
TRBJ1-4 TRBV7-9 TRBD1 NA TGTGCCAGCAGTCTTTGGACAGGGCAATGGGGAAAACTGTTTTTT CASSLWTGQWGKLFF
TRBJ1-2 TRBV28 TRBD1 NA TGTGCCAGCAGTTTCTCCGGGACAGGGCCCTATGGCTACACCTTC CASSFSGTGPYGYTF
TRBJ1-6 TRBV9 NA few TGTGCCAGCAGCCCCCGGAGTAGCGGAAATTCACCCCTCCACTTT CASSPRSSGNSPLHF
TRBJ1-5 TRBV19 TRBD1 NA TGTGCCAGTAGTCTACCCAGACAGGGGGGGGGTCAGCCCCAGCATTTT CASSLPRQGGGQPQHF
TRBJ1-5 TRBV19 TRBD1 NA TGTGCCAGTAGTATAGGGACAGGGCACCATCAGCCCCAGCATTTT CASSIGTGHHQPQHF
TRBJ1-2 TRBV25-1 NA NA TGTGCCAGCAGTGAATCATCAGGGCCCCTATATGGCTACACCTTC CASSESSGPLYGYTF
TRBJ1-4 TRBV2 NA few TGTGCCAGCAGTGAAGTCGGTTCGCCTAATGAAAAACTGTTTTTT CASSEVGSPNEKLFF
TRBJ2-7 TRBV7-2 TRBD2 NA TGTGCCAGCAGCTTTGCTAGCGGGGTTGTCTACGAGCAGTACTTC CASSFASGVVYEQYF
TRBJ2-3 TRBV10-1 NA NA TGCGCCAGCAGTGAGTCTGTCGGGATAAGCACAGATACGCAGTATTTT CASSESVGISTDTQYF
TRBJ1-5 TRBV18 NA NA TGTGCCAGCTCACCACTTGAGTCCCAGCCCCAGCATTTT CASSPLESQPQHF
TRBJ2-3 TRBV2 TRBD2 NA TGTGCCAGCAGTGGGGTAGCGGGAGTCACAGATACGCAGTATTTT CASSGVAGVTDTQYF
TRBJ2-1 TRBV5-1 TRBD1 NA TGCGCCAGCAGTCTAGACAGGGTCTCCTACAATGAGCAGTTCTTC CASSLDRVSYNEQFF
TRBJ2-7 TRBV5-6 TRBD1 NA TGTGCCAGCAGCTTGGGGGGACAGGGTTCAGACGAGCAGTACTTC CASSLGGQGSDEQYF
TRBJ2-3 TRBV18 TRBD2 NA TGTGCCAGCTCACGAAGACTAGCGGCCACAGATACGCAGTATTTT CASSRRLAATDTQYF
TRBJ2-3 TRBV5-1 NA NA TGCGCCAGCAGCCCAGGGACACCTCAGGGGACGCAGTATTTT CASSPGTPQGTQYF
TRBJ2-7 TRBV29-1 NA NA TGCAGCGTTGAAGTTTTGGGCAGGGGCGCCTACGAGCAGTACTTC CSVEVLGRGAYEQYF
TRBJ2-3 TRBV5-6 TRBD1 NA TGTGCCAGCAGCTCGGGACAGCGATACACAGATACGCAGTATTTT CASSSGQRYTDTQYF
TRBJ2-1 TRBV5-1 NA NA TGCGCCAGCAGCTTAGGAGGAATCAATGAGCAGTTCTTC CASSLGGINEQFF
TRBJ1-4 TRBV3-1/TRBV3-2 TRBD1 NA TGTGCCAGCAGCCAAGAACGTACAGGGGGCGTAGGGGAAAAACTGTTTTTT CASSQERTGGVGEKLFF
TRBJ1-5 TRBV21-1 NA NA TGTGCCAGCAGCAAAAATGGGTTGGTACGGGGCAATCAGCCCCAGCATTTT CASSKNGLVRGNQPQHF
TRBJ1-5 TRBV6-2/TRBV6-3 TRBD1 NA TGTGCCAGCAGTTACTGGACAGGGACGCCCTATAGCAATCAGCCCCAGCATTTT CASSYWTGTPYSNQPQHF
TRBJ2-1 TRBV11-3 NA NA TGTGCCAGCAGCCTGAGCTCCTACAATGAGCAGTTCTTC CASSLSSYNEQFF
TRBJ1-1 TRBV10-3 NA NA TGTGCCATCAGTGACCTAATTGGTACGGGGGTAGGCACTGAAGCTTTCTTT CAISDLIGTGVGTEAFF